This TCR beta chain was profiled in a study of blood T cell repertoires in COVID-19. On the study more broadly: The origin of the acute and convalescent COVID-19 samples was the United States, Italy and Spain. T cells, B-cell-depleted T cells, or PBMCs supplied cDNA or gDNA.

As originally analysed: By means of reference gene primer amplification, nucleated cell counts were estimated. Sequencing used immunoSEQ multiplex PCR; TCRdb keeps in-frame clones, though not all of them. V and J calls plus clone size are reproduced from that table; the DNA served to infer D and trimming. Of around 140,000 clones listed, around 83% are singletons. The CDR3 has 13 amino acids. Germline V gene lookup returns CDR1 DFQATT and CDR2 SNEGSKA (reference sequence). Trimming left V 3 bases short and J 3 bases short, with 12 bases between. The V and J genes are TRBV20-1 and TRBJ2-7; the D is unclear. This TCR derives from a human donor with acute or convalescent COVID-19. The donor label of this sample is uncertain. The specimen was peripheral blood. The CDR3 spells CSASDGQYYEQYF. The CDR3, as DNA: TGCAGTGCTAGTGATGGCCAGTACTACGAGCAGTACTTC.